Sequencing of this T cell receptor (beta chain) was carried out in a study of CD8 T cells in ankylosing spondylitis (dated by TCRdb to 2015 to 2018). Some background on the complete study: T cell receptor beta repertoires were profiled in healthy donors and ankylosing spondylitis patients so that disease-linked TCR variants could be found. Peripheral blood samples were taken, and synovial fluid was additionally collected from ankylosing spondylitis patients. The full study cohort comprised 25 ankylosing spondylitis patients and approximately 100 healthy donors. General conclusions and limits of the study: The disease-linked clones were reported as significantly enriched in matched synovial fluid samples from ankylosing spondylitis patients. The disease-linked clones had a CD8+ phenotype and were found at relatively low frequencies in peripheral blood. Blood from ankylosing spondylitis patients appeared to be characterized by a TCR beta motif composed of roughly 8 highly homologous amino acid variants. Some motif variants were previously reported in synovial fluid and blood of reactive arthritis patients, suggesting common disease-initiation mechanisms.

Sequencing was carried out with an Illumina HiSeq 2500. Quantitative 5'-RACE with molecular barcodes was the method used to prepare the TCR beta libraries. On the study's bioinformatics: To identify disease-linked TCR variants, a new computational method was used, one built on a probabilistic model of VDJ rearrangement. TCRdb passed the public sequencing reads through fastp at Q25 and MiXCR, retaining productive beta sequences. Rows are unified per CDR3 protein, each entry keeping the most common DNA and genes. The V and J calls were not made by the authors but by TCRdb's processing. The sample profile shows more than 600,000 distinct CDR3 sequences; roughly 20% of them were found once. 15% to 20% of the sample belongs to the ten largest clones. Trimming accounts for 7 bases at V and 4 bases at J, while the number of junction bases matched to no gene is 0. The germline V gene (reference sequence) yields DFQATT for CDR1 and SNEGSKA for CDR2. Including the terminal cysteine and phenylalanine, the CDR3 comprises 11 residues. CDR3 DNA is the only sequence kept; it has 33 bases, read in frame from the first base.

Worth noting for this clonotype: The antigen it recognizes is unknown. No base quality values were provided; no much bigger clone lies one nucleotide off.

This receptor chain uses TRBV20-1 and TRBJ2-5; 10 central bases correspond to TRBD1. The specimen sequenced was blood, either unsorted or a sorted T cell fraction (not recorded which). The TCR sequence derives from a male donor with ankylosing spondylitis. Here the CDR3 is given as CSGDRGETQYF. The DNA reads as follows: TGCAGTGGGGACAGGGGAGAGACCCAGTACTTC.